One TCR beta chain is described in this entry. No antigen is known for it. Base qualities are not provided; no much larger clone lies one nucleotide away. Patients with autoimmune disease history or receiving systemic immunosuppression were excluded from the trial. Peripheral blood for TCR sequencing was collected from all dose cohorts at baseline, on cycle 4 day 1, and on cycle 7 day 1. The samples were drawn from a first-in-human, open-label, multicenter phase I dose-escalation trial of ivuxolimab. Adults with locally advanced or metastatic head and neck squamous cell, hepatocellular, melanoma or renal cell carcinoma were enrolled in the trial. Before TCR sequencing, CD4+ and CD8+ T cells were separately sorted from peripheral blood. The CDR3 measures 13 amino acids from cysteine to phenylalanine. The entry retains the CDR3 DNA only, 39 bases that are in frame from base 1. According to the germline V gene (reference sequence), CDR1 reads SGHNT and CDR2 reads YYREEE. The junction shows trimming of 2 bases on V and 5 bases on J, plus 8 bases between the germline ends.

Genomic DNA was isolated from the sorted cells so that the TCRbeta CDR3 region could be sequenced. TCRbeta CDR3 regions were sequenced using the immunoSEQ Assay. TCRdb's version of the immuneACCESS table is confined to in-frame rearrangements and falls short of the full clone set. An unresolved V gene accounts for under half of the shortfall where checked; the remainder is of unknown origin. The sample table shows about 86,000 clones, and roughly nine tenths are seen once. Clones ranked in the top ten supply about 0.2% of the sample. This record belongs to a study of OX40 agonist ivuxolimab in advanced cancers. The study in broad terms: Ivuxolimab, which targeted the costimulatory receptor OX40 (CD134), was an agonistic, fully human IgG2 monoclonal antibody. Intravenous ivuxolimab was administered to patients every 2 weeks at six dose levels: 0.01, 0.1, 0.3, 1.5, 3 and 10 mg/kg. Among the roughly 50 dose-escalation patients, around 20 had hepatocellular carcinoma, roughly 15 melanoma, 9 renal cell carcinoma and 9 head and neck cancer. A male proportion of 70% to 90% and a mean age of about 60 years, ranging from 23 to 79, were recorded for the dose-escalation cohort. Prior anti-PD-1, anti-PD-L1 or anti-CTLA-4 therapy was permitted, and about two fifths of dose-escalation patients had received checkpoint inhibitors. Partial responses occurred in three dose-escalation patients, of whom one had hepatocellular carcinoma and two had cutaneous melanoma. Peripheral TCRbeta sequencing aimed to test whether ivuxolimab altered TCR sequence diversity and caused clonal T-cell expansion. The paper describes the monotherapy dose-escalation part (N of about 57 patients) of the phase I trial of ivuxolimab. Findings and caveats that apply to the study as a whole: On average, CD8+ T cells showed more expanded clones than CD4+ T cells after ivuxolimab. The antigen specificity of the peripheral T cells that underwent clonal expansion was not determined. In partial responders in the 0.1-3.0 mg/kg groups, normalized peripheral clonal expansion was found to be among the lowest, especially among CD8+ T cells. Low levels of normalized T-cell clonal expansion were also shown by some nonresponding patients. At doses from 0.1 to 3.0 mg/kg, clonal expansion was seen in both CD4+ and CD8+ blood T cells between baseline and week 6.

The TCR originated in an adult with an advanced solid tumor such as melanoma, head and neck, liver or kidney cancer. The receptor chain draws on TRBV5-4 and TRBJ1-5; the best D guess is TRBD1, with 6 bases matching. The sequencing here drew on CD4+ or CD8+ T cells sorted from blood, taken in a trial of the OX40 agonist ivuxolimab. At the DNA level, the sequence is TGTGCCAGCAGCTTTGGGGGCGATCAGCCCCAGCATTTT. This codes for CASSFGGDQPQHF.